This passage covers 9 T cell receptor beta chains from one sample sequenced in a study of shared clonotypes between healthy human individuals. Using immunoSEQ multiplex PCR, the repertoire was profiled, and TCRdb retains in-frame clones only, with some absent. The sample records fewer than 600,000 clones, around three quarters being singletons. The sample comprised PBMCs. Every receptor here comes from a woman in her thirties or forties in good health. Some clones in this sample may be carry-over from other donors' samples.

This sequence joins TRBV28 and TRBJ2-1, with TRBD2 matching over 12 bases. The CDR3 totals 18 residues. V lost 1 base to trimming and J lost 1 base; unmatched junction nucleotides: 5. Per germline, CDR1 MDHEN and CDR2 SYDVKM. CDR3: CASSLFQLAGGSYNEQFF. CDR3 DNA: TGTGCCAGCAGTTTATTTCAACTAGCGGGAGGATCCTACAATGAGCAGTTCTTC.

J is TRBJ2-1 and V is TRBV5-1; 13 bases are a match to TRBD2. J gave up 9 bases and V 4 bases, and 10 bases lay outside the gene matches. The CDR3 sequence is 16 residues long. Per the germline V gene, CDR1 is SGHRS and CDR2 is YFSETQ. The CDR3 nucleotides are TGCGCCAGCAGCGGGGGACTAGCGGGAAATTTCGGTGAGCAGTTCTTC. Residues: CASSGGLAGNFGEQFF.

The CDR3 is CASSRGGNQPQHF. The CDR3 DNA sequence: TGTGCCAGCAGCCGGGGGGGCAATCAGCCCCAGCATTTT. This rearrangement joins TRBV4-2 to TRBJ1-5, with D perhaps TRBD1 (5 bases). The V end was cut by 4 bases, the J end by 2 bases, with 6 bases between. The germline V gene has CDR1 LGHNA and CDR2 YNFKEQ. CDR3 length equals 13 residues.

V gene TRBV18 combines with J gene TRBJ1-5, with unresolved D. Germline CDR1 reads KGHSH; CDR2 reads LQKENI. The CDR3 consists of 15 residues. The germline V and J ends were trimmed by 0 bases and 4 bases, with 10 bases remaining between them. For the CDR3, the DNA is TGTGCCAGCTCACCACCCGGTCGGACTAATCAGCCCCAGCATTTT. This encodes CASSPPGRTNQPQHF.

This clone turned up a few times. The same CDR3 also results from other DNA sequences found in this sample. The gene calls are TRBV18 and TRBJ2-6, with D unclear. Germline CDR1 is KGHSH and CDR2 is LQKENI. The V and J ends lost 3 bases and 0 bases respectively, with 6 bases between them. CDR3 size: 15 residues. The CDR3 bases are TGTGCCAGCTCACCCGTGGTCTCTGGGGCCAACGTCCTGACTTTC. It codes for CASSPVVSGANVLTF.

This clone was recorded at least ten times. The CDR3 bases are TGTGCCAGTAGTACCTCAGGGGATCAGCCCCAGCATTTT. This gives the protein CASSTSGDQPQHF. The rearrangement joins TRBV19 to TRBJ1-5; a possible D gene is TRBD1 (6 bases). The CDR3 spans 13 residues. V was trimmed by 4 bases and J by 5 bases, leaving 9 bases between them. The germline gives CDR1 LNHDA, CDR2 SQIVND (reference sequence).

V is TRBV28 and J is TRBJ1-1, with TRBD1 identical over 8 bases. Germline values: CDR1 MDHEN, CDR2 SYDVKM. Trimming took 5 bases from V and 11 from J; bases not matched to a gene: 10. The CDR3 is 13 amino acids. This chain's CDR3 is CASSTGQDSRAFF. The CDR3, as DNA: TGTGCCAGCAGTACGGGACAGGACTCGCGCGCTTTCTTT.

V usage is TRBV5-5 and J usage is TRBJ2-1; TRBD2 aligns across 9 bases. This CDR3 is 18 amino acids long. V shed 4 bases and J 2 bases; nucleotides not matched to a gene: 13. Per germline, CDR1 SGHKS and CDR2 YYEKEE (reference sequence). CDR3 nucleotides: TGTGCCAGCAGCACCCCCGGGACTAGCCTCTCCCCCTACAATGAGCAGTTCTTC. Residues: CASSTPGTSLSPYNEQFF.

This clone is a singleton in its sample. The rearrangement joins TRBV20-1 to TRBJ2-1; D ambiguous. Germline V gene sequence: CDR1 DFQATT, CDR2 SNEGSKA (reference sequence). There are 11 residues in the CDR3. Trimming took off 2 bases at V and 4 bases at J, with 3 bases between the two ends. The CDR3 here is CSARLYNEQFF. DNA of the CDR3: TGCAGTGCTAGACTTTACAATGAGCAGTTCTTC.